This T cell receptor beta chain was sequenced during a study of memory CD4+ T cells and cytomegalovirus serostatus. Using immunoSEQ multiplex PCR, the repertoire was profiled, and TCRdb retains in-frame clones only, with some absent. The data show roughly 50,000 clones, 65% to 80% seen once. Single viable CD3+CD4+CD8-CD45RO+ cells were sorted as the memory CD4+ T cells. Sequencing input: memory CD4+ T cells from blood. The sequence was obtained from an adult in good health and CMV-seronegative.

Here the CDR3 DNA reads TGCAGCGTTGGGAAGTCGGACACCCCCTCCAATCAGCCCCAGCATTTT. Translated: CSVGKSDTPSNQPQHF. This chain uses TRBV29-1 with TRBJ1-5; tentative D call: TRBD1 (5 bases). CDR1 is SQVTM and CDR2 is ANQGSEA in the germline V gene. Trimming left V 4 bases short and J 3 bases short, with 19 bases between. The CDR3 loop spans 16 amino acids.